The T cell receptor (beta chain) under discussion was sequenced for a study of T cell changes during pregnancy in multiple sclerosis. Produced via immunoSEQ multiplex PCR; TCRdb's table is partial and in-frame only. This sample has around 100,000 clones, with 92% found just once. The CDR3 totals 13 residues. V was clipped by 5 bases and J by 12 bases, with 17 bases between them. Germline loops: CDR1 MNHEY, CDR2 SVGAGI. Sequenced material: peripheral blood, taken after pregnancy. This TCR was sampled from a female donor with multiple sclerosis, enrolled in a pregnancy study. The chain links TRBV6-5 to TRBJ2-1; tentative D call: TRBD1 (5 bases). The CDR3 sequence is CASSNLGQFGQFF. CDR3 sequence (DNA): TGTGCCAGCAGTAACTTGGGGCAATTCGGGCAGTTCTTC.